A single sample gave rise to the 6 T cell receptor beta chains below, sequenced in a study of OX40 agonist ivuxolimab in advanced cancers. Here immunoSEQ multiplex PCR was the method, and the copy in TCRdb shows in-frame clones only, minus some. The repertoire has over 50,000 clones, 80% to 95% of them found once; the top ten carry 25%. Source: CD4+ or CD8+ T cells sorted from blood, taken in a trial of the OX40 agonist ivuxolimab. The receptors derive from an adult with an advanced solid tumor such as melanoma, head and neck, liver or kidney cancer.

This clone showed up just a few times. This chain links TRBV5-8 with TRBJ2-7, with TRBD1 as a possible D gene (5 bases). V lost 1 base and J lost 2, with 13 bases in between. From germline, CDR1 is SGHTS and CDR2 YDEGEE. The CDR3 has 15 amino acids. The chain's CDR3 is CASSLFPTDAYEQYF. The CDR3 coding sequence is TGTGCCAGCAGCTTGTTCCCGACAGACGCCTACGAGCAGTACTTC.

V usage is TRBV5-5 and J usage is TRBJ2-7, with 9 bases that match TRBD1. The CDR3 totals 16 residues. Losses at the gene ends were 4 bases for V and 3 bases for J; bases not matched to a gene: 11. Germline V gene lookup returns CDR1 SGHKS and CDR2 YYEKEE (reference sequence). The CDR3 sequence: CASSTGTGSLLYEQYF. The CDR3 DNA follows: TGTGCCAGCAGCACCGGGACAGGGAGTCTCCTCTACGAGCAGTACTTC.

The chain combines TRBV10-2 with TRBJ1-5, with TRBD1 as a possible D gene (5 bases). Per the germline V gene, CDR1 is WSHSY and CDR2 is SAAADI. The ends were cut back, 8 bases at V and 7 bases at J, with 12 bases in the middle. CDR3 length: 12 amino acids. CDR3 loop: CASAQGGQPQHF. The CDR3 DNA follows: TGCGCCAGCGCCCAGGGAGGCCAGCCCCAGCATTTT.

This chain's CDR3 is CASSLFPWDRGGADEQYF. CDR3 coding DNA: TGTGCCAGCAGTTTATTCCCGTGGGACCGCGGGGGAGCGGACGAGCAGTACTTC. This chain joins TRBV28 and TRBJ2-7; 7 bases match TRBD2. Germline V gene lookup returns CDR1 MDHEN and CDR2 SYDVKM. The CDR3 covers 18 residues. The V gene end was trimmed by 1 base and the J gene end by 5 bases; junction bases not matched to a gene: 17.

The V gene is TRBV19, the J gene TRBJ2-2; 7 nucleotides agree with TRBD1. Germline assignment: CDR1 LNHDA and CDR2 SQIVND (reference sequence). The V gene end was trimmed by 6 bases and the J gene end by 4 bases; junction bases not matched to a gene: 2. CDR3 length equals 13 residues. The CDR3 bases are TGTGCCAGTAGGGCAGGGGGCACCGGGGAGCTGTTTTTT. Protein product: CASRAGGTGELFF. Filled out from reference TRBV19 and TRBJ2-2, the complete variable domain reads DGGITQSPKYLFRKEGQNVTLSCEQNLNHDAMYWYRQDPGQGLRLIYYSQIVNDFQKGDIAEGYSVSREKKESFPLTVTSAQKNPTAFYLCASRAGGTGELFFGEGSRLTVL.

The rearrangement links TRBV7-8 to TRBJ1-5; 8 bases agree with TRBD1. The CDR3 length is 15 residues. Germline CDR1 is SGHVS and CDR2 is FQNEAQ. The V segment lost 4 bases and the J segment 6 bases; nucleotides outside the gene matches: 8. CDR3 sequence (DNA): TGTGCCAGCAGCTCGAAGACAGGGGCGGTTCAGCCCCAGCATTTT. Protein: CASSSKTGAVQPQHF.